Listed below are T cell receptor beta chains from one sample, sequenced in a study of blood T cell repertoires in COVID-19. Here immunoSEQ multiplex PCR was the method, and the copy in TCRdb shows in-frame clones only, minus some. This sample has 150,000 to 200,000 clones, with about 85% found just once. The sequenced sample consisted of peripheral blood. These receptors all stem from a man in his 70s who had recovered from COVID-19. The CDR3 runs from the conserved cysteine through the conserved F or W. D genes are given only for firm matches. Clone size is shown for a subset of rows, as once, few, many or a class of expanded clone.

J gene,clone size,D gene,V gene,CDR3 DNA,CDR3 protein
TRBJ2-2,-,TRBD2,TRBV4-2,TGTGCCAGCAGCGGGACTATTGCGAACACCGGGGAGCTGTTTTTT,CASSGTIANTGELFF
TRBJ2-7,few,TRBD1,TRBV19,TGTGCCAGCTCGGGACAGGGAGGATACGAGCAGTACTTC,CASSGQGGYEQYF
TRBJ1-2,-,-,TRBV6-5,TGTGCCAGCAGTTACTCCTTGGCAGGGAACTATGGCTACACCTTC,CASSYSLAGNYGYTF
TRBJ1-4,once,TRBD1,TRBV5-4,TGTGCCAGCAGCCCCGGGACAGCCGGGACGAATGAAAAACTGTTTTTT,CASSPGTAGTNEKLFF
TRBJ2-1,-,TRBD2,TRBV9,TGTGCCAGCGCGAGCGGGACCTACAATGAGCAGTTCTTC,CASASGTYNEQFF
TRBJ2-5,once,-,TRBV20-1,TGCAGTGCCCAGGGCAGGGAGACCCAGTACTTC,CSAQGRETQYF
TRBJ2-3,-,TRBD2,TRBV3-1/TRBV3-2,TGTGCCAGCAGCCAAGAGCTAGCGGGAGGGACAGATACGCAGTATTTT,CASSQELAGGTDTQYF
TRBJ2-1,-,-,TRBV10-3,TGTGCCATCAAGGACAGATCTGACAATGAGCAGTTCTTC,CAIKDRSDNEQFF
TRBJ1-5,-,TRBD1,TRBV19,TGTGCCAGTAGTATAGATTTCCGGGACAGGGCTTTAACCCGTAATGATCAGCCCCAGCATTTT,CASSIDFRDRALTRNDQPQHF
TRBJ2-1,once,-,TRBV5-1,TGCGCCAGCAGCTTGCGGTCCAATGAGCAGTTCTTC,CASSLRSNEQFF
TRBJ2-5,-,-,TRBV4-3,TGCGCCAGCAGCCAAGAACAGGGAGAGACCCAGTACTTC,CASSQEQGETQYF
TRBJ2-5,-,-,TRBV19,TGTGCCAGTAGTCCGCAGGGGCGGGAGACCCAGTACTTC,CASSPQGRETQYF
TRBJ2-1,-,-,TRBV9,TGTGCCAGCAGCGTCGGGGGAATAACCTCCTACAATGAGCAGTTCTTC,CASSVGGITSYNEQFF
TRBJ2-2,once,-,TRBV7-2,TGTGCCAGCAGGATAGTGGGAGCGCGACTGTCTGCCGGGGAGCTGTTTTTT,CASRIVGARLSAGELFF
TRBJ2-1,-,TRBD2,TRBV5-6,TGTGCCAGCAGCTTCCAGGGACTAGCGGGAACATCGGATGAGCAGTTCTTC,CASSFQGLAGTSDEQFF
TRBJ2-7,once,TRBD2,TRBV28,TGTGCCAGCAGGGGACTAGCGGGAGGGTTCGAGCAGTACTTC,CASRGLAGGFEQYF
TRBJ2-3,-,-,TRBV3-1/TRBV3-2,TGTGCCAGCAGCTCCCCCCCCGAGGATACGCAGTATTTT,CASSSPPEDTQYF
TRBJ2-1,-,-,TRBV5-1,TGCGCCAGCACAATTTCAGTGAACTACAATGAGCAGTTCTTC,CASTISVNYNEQFF
TRBJ2-1,-,TRBD2,TRBV15,TGTGCCACCAGCAGAGATCTAGCGGGAGTCTATGAGCAGTTCTTC,CATSRDLAGVYEQFF
TRBJ1-6,few,TRBD1,TRBV18,TGTGCCAGCTCACCGCCAGGGGGACTACCCCTCCACTTT,CASSPPGGLPLHF
TRBJ2-7,once,-,TRBV7-2,TGTGCCAGCAGCTCCGGACAGACCTACGAGCAGTACTTC,CASSSGQTYEQYF
TRBJ2-1,-,TRBD1,TRBV28,TGTGCCAGCACCCTACCGGGACAGAGAGACAATGAGCAGTTCTTC,CASTLPGQRDNEQFF
TRBJ1-4,-,-,TRBV19,TGTGCCAGTAGCCGAGGGACGGTAGCGGATGAAAAACTGTTTTTT,CASSRGTVADEKLFF
TRBJ1-6,-,-,TRBV7-8,TGTGCCAGCAGTTACAAAGACTTGGTAAATTCACCCCTCCACTTT,CASSYKDLVNSPLHF
TRBJ2-7,-,-,TRBV19,TGTGCCAGTAGTATTCGGAGCGGACCTGGGTACGAGCAGTACTTC,CASSIRSGPGYEQYF
TRBJ1-4,-,-,TRBV12-3/TRBV12-4,TGTGCCAGCACCCGGCGGAATGAAAAACTGTTTTTT,CASTRRNEKLFF
TRBJ2-7,-,TRBD2,TRBV20-1,TGCAGTGCTAGTGGACTAGCGGGTATGACCTACGAGCAGTACTTC,CSASGLAGMTYEQYF
TRBJ1-5,-,-,TRBV28,TGTGCCAGCAGTTTTCGTACCTCGGGTAGCAATCAGCCCCAGCATTTT,CASSFRTSGSNQPQHF
TRBJ2-1,once,TRBD2,TRBV7-2,TGTGCCAGCAGCCGGCTAGCGGCGACCTACAATGAGCAGTTCTTC,CASSRLAATYNEQFF
TRBJ2-1,-,-,TRBV15,TGTGCCACCAGCAGTGTAGGCCTAGCGCCCTACAATGAGCAGTTCTTC,CATSSVGLAPYNEQFF
TRBJ1-4,-,TRBD1,TRBV4-3,TGCGCCAGCAGCCTAAGGACAGGGGGAGGTGAAAAACTGTTTTTT,CASSLRTGGGEKLFF
TRBJ1-1,-,-,TRBV28,TGTGCCAGCAGCACAGGGAGCACTGAAGCTTTCTTT,CASSTGSTEAFF
TRBJ2-3,-,TRBD2,TRBV5-1,TGCGCCAGCAGCCCACGACTAGCGGGAGGGTACTCGAATACGCAGTATTTT,CASSPRLAGGYSNTQYF
TRBJ2-1,-,-,TRBV12-2,TGTGCAAGCGAGGGGACATCCGTGGGCCATGAGCAGTTCTTC,CASEGTSVGHEQFF
TRBJ2-1,-,TRBD2,TRBV11-2,TGTGCCAGCAGCCGGGATAGCGGTAGCGGGATCGTTTCCTACAATGAGCAGTTCTTC,CASSRDSGSGIVSYNEQFF
TRBJ2-1,once,TRBD2,TRBV5-1,TGCGCCAGCAGCTTGGGGGGAGGGCCCTCTGAAAATGAGCAGTTCTTC,CASSLGGGPSENEQFF
TRBJ2-3,-,TRBD2,TRBV4-1,TGCGCCAGCAGCTCTAGCGGATCAGGGACAGATACGCAGTATTTT,CASSSSGSGTDTQYF
TRBJ1-5,once,TRBD1,TRBV19,TGTGCCAGTAGTATAGAAGGGACAGGCTATCAGCCCCAGCATTTT,CASSIEGTGYQPQHF
TRBJ1-1,-,-,TRBV29-1,TGCAGCGTTGGTTTGGGTAGTGGGGCCACTGAAGCTTTCTTT,CSVGLGSGATEAFF
TRBJ1-2,-,-,TRBV28,TGTGCCAGCAGTTCCCGTCGCTATGGCTACACCTTC,CASSSRRYGYTF
TRBJ2-3,-,TRBD2,TRBV5-1,TGCGCCAGCAGCTTGGGACTAGCGACAGATACGCAGTATTTT,CASSLGLATDTQYF
TRBJ2-2,-,-,TRBV5-1,TGCGCCAGCAGCTCGACTTTCACCGGGGAGCTGTTTTTT,CASSSTFTGELFF